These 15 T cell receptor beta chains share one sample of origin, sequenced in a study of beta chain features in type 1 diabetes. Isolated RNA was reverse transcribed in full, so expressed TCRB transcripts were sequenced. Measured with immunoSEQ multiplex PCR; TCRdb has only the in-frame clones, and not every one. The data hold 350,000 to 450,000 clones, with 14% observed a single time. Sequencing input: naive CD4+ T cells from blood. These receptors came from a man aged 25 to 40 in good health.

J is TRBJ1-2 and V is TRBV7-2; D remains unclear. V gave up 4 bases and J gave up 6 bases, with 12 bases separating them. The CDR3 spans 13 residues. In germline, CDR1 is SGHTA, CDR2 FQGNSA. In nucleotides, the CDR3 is TGTGCCAGCAGCTCCGGAAGGCCCAATGGCTACACCTTC. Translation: CASSSGRPNGYTF.

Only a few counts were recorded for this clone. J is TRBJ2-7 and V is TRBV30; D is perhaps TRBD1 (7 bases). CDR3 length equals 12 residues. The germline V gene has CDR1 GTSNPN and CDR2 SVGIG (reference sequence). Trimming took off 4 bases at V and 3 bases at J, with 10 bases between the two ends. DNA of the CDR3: TGTGCCTGGAACAGGGGAGGCTACGAGCAGTACGTC. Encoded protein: CAWNRGGYEQYV.

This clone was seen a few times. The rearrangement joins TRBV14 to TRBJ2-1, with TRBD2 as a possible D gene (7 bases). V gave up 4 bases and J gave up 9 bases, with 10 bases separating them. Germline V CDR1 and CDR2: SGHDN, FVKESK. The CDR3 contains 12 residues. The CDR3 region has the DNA TGTGCCAGCAGCCCCGGGGGGCCTGAGCAGTTCTTC. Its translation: CASSPGGPEQFF.

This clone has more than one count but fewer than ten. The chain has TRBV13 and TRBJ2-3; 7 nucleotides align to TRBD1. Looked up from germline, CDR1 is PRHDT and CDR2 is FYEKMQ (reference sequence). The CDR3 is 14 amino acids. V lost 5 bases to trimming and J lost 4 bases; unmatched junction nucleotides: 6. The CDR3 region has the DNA TGTGCCAGCAGCCTGGGACAGAGTGCAGATACGCAGTATTTT. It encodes CASSLGQSADTQYF.

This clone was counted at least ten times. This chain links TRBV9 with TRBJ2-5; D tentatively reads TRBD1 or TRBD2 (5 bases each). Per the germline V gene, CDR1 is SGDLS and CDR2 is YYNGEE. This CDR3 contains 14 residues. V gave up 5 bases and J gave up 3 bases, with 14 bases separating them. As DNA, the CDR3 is TGTGCCAGCAGTCGTTGGGGGAACGAAGAGACCCAGTACTTC. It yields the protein CASSRWGNEETQYF. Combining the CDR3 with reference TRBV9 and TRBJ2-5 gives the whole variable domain DSGVTQTPKHLITATGQRVTLRCSPRSGDLSVYWYQQSLDQGLQFLIQYYNGEERAKGNILERFSAQQFPDLHSELNLSSLELGDSALYFCASSRWGNEETQYFGPGTRLLVL.

The DNA for the CDR3 is TGTGCCAGCCAACCTCCAGGGACTAGGGAGCAGTACGTC. Its protein is CASQPPGTREQYV. This rearrangement joins TRBV19 to TRBJ2-7; 8 positions agree with TRBD2. The CDR3 loop spans 13 amino acids. Germline V gives CDR1 LNHDA, CDR2 SQIVND (reference sequence). V trimming: 9 bases; J trimming: 7 bases; junction bases outside the gene matches: 11.

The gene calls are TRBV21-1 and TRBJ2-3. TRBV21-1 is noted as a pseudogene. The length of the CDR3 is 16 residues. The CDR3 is CASSKDGRKDTDTQYF. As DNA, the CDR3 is TGTGCCAGCAGCAAAGATGGACGCAAGGACACAGATACGCAGTATTTT.

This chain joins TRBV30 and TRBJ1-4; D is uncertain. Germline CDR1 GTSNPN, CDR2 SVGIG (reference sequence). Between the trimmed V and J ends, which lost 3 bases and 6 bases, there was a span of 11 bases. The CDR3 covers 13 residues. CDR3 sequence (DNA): TGTGCCTGGAGGTCGACTGTACATGAAAAACTGTTTTTT. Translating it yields CAWRSTVHEKLFF.

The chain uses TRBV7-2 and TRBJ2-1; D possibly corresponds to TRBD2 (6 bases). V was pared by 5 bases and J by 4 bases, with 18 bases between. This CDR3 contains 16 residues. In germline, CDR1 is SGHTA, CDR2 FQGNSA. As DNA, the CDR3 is TGTGCCAGCAGCCCGCGGGTCGGAGGGCGATACAATGAGCAGTTCTTC. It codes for CASSPRVGGRYNEQFF.

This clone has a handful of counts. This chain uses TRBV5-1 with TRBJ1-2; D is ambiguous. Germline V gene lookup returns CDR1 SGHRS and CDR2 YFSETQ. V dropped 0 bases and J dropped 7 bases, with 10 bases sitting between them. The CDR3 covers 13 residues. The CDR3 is CASSLGPDIGYTF. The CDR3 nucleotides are TGCGCCAGCAGCTTGGGGCCCGATATTGGCTACACCTTC.

As DNA, the CDR3 is TGCGCCAGCAGCAGGACAGTGAACACCGGGGAGCTGTTTTTT. Translating gives CASSRTVNTGELFF. V gene TRBV5-1 combines with J gene TRBJ2-2; a possible D gene is TRBD1 (6 bases). Trimming shortened V by 4 bases and J by 1 base, and 8 bases separated the two germline ends. Germline V lookup: CDR1 SGHRS, CDR2 YFSETQ. This CDR3 has 14 amino acids.

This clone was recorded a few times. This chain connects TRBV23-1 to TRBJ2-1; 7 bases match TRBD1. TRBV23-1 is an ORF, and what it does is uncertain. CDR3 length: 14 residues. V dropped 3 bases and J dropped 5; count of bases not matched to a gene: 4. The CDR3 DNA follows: TGCGCCAGCAGTCATAGGGGGCCCCACAATGAGCAGTTCTTC. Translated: CASSHRGPHNEQFF.

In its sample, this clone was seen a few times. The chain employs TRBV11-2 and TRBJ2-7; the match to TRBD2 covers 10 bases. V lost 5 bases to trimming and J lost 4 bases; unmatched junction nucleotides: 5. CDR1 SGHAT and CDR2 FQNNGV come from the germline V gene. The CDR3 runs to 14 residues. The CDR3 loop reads CASSPTSGAYEQYF. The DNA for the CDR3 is TGTGCCAGCAGCCCAACTAGCGGGGCTTACGAGCAGTACTTC.

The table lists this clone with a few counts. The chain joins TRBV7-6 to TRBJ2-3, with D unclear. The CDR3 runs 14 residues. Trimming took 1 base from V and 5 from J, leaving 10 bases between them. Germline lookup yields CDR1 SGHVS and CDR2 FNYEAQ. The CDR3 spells CASSLVALGDTQYF. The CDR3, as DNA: TGTGCCAGCAGCTTAGTTGCACTGGGAGATACGCAGTATTTT.

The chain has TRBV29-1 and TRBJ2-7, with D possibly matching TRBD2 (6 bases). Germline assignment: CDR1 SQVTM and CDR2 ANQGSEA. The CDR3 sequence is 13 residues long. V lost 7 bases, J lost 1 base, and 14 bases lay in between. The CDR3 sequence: CSAQSGSSYEQYF. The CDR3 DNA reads TGCAGCGCCCAATCCGGGAGTTCCTACGAGCAGTACTTC.